Listed below are T cell receptor beta chains from one sample, sequenced in a study of blood T cell repertoires in COVID-19. Method: immunoSEQ multiplex PCR; TCRdb's copy keeps in-frame clones and lacks some. The top ten hold about 4.3% of the sample, which has about 78,000 clones, roughly 90% seen once. Sequencing was performed on peripheral blood. All receptors derive from a woman at least 80 years old with active or convalescent COVID-19. CDR3s include the opening cysteine and the closing phenylalanine or tryptophan. Each record gives: clone size, J gene, D gene, V gene, CDR3 DNA, CDR3 protein. D genes are given only for firm matches. Rows may omit the clone size; those that give it use once, few, many or a size class.

>.|TRBJ2-7|TRBD2|TRBV11-2
TGTGCCAGCAGCTTTGGGACTAGCGGGAGAATTGGCGAGCAGTACTTC
CASSFGTSGRIGEQYF
>.|TRBJ1-2|.|TRBV12-3/TRBV12-4
TGTGCCAGCAGTCTCACGCGGTGGGGCTACACCTTC
CASSLTRWGYTF
>.|TRBJ1-5|TRBD1|TRBV4-2
TGTGCCAGCAGCCAAGGACAGGGCGGCAATCAGCCCCAGCATTTT
CASSQGQGGNQPQHF
>.|TRBJ2-5|.|TRBV28
TGTGCCAGCAGTTGGCAGAATTTTGATGAGACCCAGTACTTC
CASSWQNFDETQYF
>.|TRBJ1-2|.|TRBV29-1
TGCAGCGTTGGGACCGGACAAACCAACTATGGCTACACCTTC
CSVGTGQTNYGYTF
>.|TRBJ2-1|.|TRBV2
TGTGCCAGCAGTCCCGGTGCGCCCCATGAGCAGTTCTTC
CASSPGAPHEQFF
>.|TRBJ1-5|.|TRBV27
TGTGCCAGCAGAACCAACACCCGGCGGGGCAATCAGCCCCAGCATTTT
CASRTNTRRGNQPQHF
>.|TRBJ2-7|.|TRBV7-9
TGTGCCAGCAGCCTCAAGGGGGACGAGCAGTACTTC
CASSLKGDEQYF
>.|TRBJ2-5|TRBD1|TRBV27
TGTGCCAGCAGTTTATCGCCCGCTGGGACAGTCACAACAGAGACCCAGTACTTC
CASSLSPAGTVTTETQYF
>once|TRBJ1-1|.|TRBV28
TGTGCCAGCAGTCCGTATACAGCTGAAGCTTTCTTT
CASSPYTAEAFF
>.|TRBJ1-3|.|TRBV21-1
TGTGCCAGCAGCGCCGGGACAGGCGGGGGAAACACCATATATTTT
CASSAGTGGGNTIYF
>.|TRBJ2-1|TRBD2|TRBV9
TGTGCCAGCAGCGTAGGACTAGCGGACTACAATGAGCAGTTCTTC
CASSVGLADYNEQFF
>.|TRBJ2-4|.|TRBV7-2
TGTGCCAGCAGCTTAGACAGGGCGTCCGGAGCCAAAAACATTCAGTACTTC
CASSLDRASGAKNIQYF
>.|TRBJ1-2|.|TRBV28
TGTGCCAGCAGCCACCCGGACAGCCATGGCTACACCTTC
CASSHPDSHGYTF
>.|TRBJ1-2|.|TRBV28
TGTGCCAGCAGTTTATACTTCAGGGGATCTAACTATGGCTACACCTTC
CASSLYFRGSNYGYTF
>once|TRBJ2-3|.|TRBV6-2/TRBV6-3
TGTGCCAGCAGTTACGGGACACGTTCAGATACGCAGTATTTT
CASSYGTRSDTQYF
>few|TRBJ1-1|TRBD1|TRBV5-1
TGCGCCAGCAGTCAAGACAGGGGTGGCACTGAAGCTTTCTTT
CASSQDRGGTEAFF
>.|TRBJ2-3|TRBD2|TRBV30
TGTGCCGGCTCAAAACTAGCGGGAGCCACAGATACGCAGTATTTT
CAGSKLAGATDTQYF
>few|TRBJ2-7|.|TRBV24-1
TGTGCCACCAGTGCAGGGGATCCCTACGAGCAGTACTTC
CATSAGDPYEQYF
>few|TRBJ1-2|TRBD1|TRBV28
TGTGCCAGCAGTTGGGCAGGGGGAAGCTACTATGGCTACACCTTC
CASSWAGGSYYGYTF
>.|TRBJ1-3|TRBD1|TRBV19
TGTGCCAGTAGTATGAAGGCAGGGGGCCTTGGAGACACCATATATTTT
CASSMKAGGLGDTIYF
>few|TRBJ1-5|.|TRBV27
TGTGCCAGCAGCCTAAGACCCCGCCGGGGGAGCAATCAGCCCCAGCATTTT
CASSLRPRRGSNQPQHF
>.|TRBJ1-3|.|TRBV30
TGTGCCTGGAGCGACAGGCGCTCTGGAAACACCATATATTTT
CAWSDRRSGNTIYF
>.|TRBJ2-1|.|TRBV5-4
TGTGCCAGCAGCGGCGGGGCCCTACCCCTCGATAGTGAGCAGTTCTTC
CASSGGALPLDSEQFF
>.|TRBJ1-6|TRBD1|TRBV12-5
TGTGCTAGTGCCCCGACAGGGCAAAATTCACCCCTCCACTTT
CASAPTGQNSPLHF
>.|TRBJ2-2|.|TRBV9
TGTGCCAGCAGCGGTTCTCTCGTCGTCACCGGGGAGCTGTTTTTT
CASSGSLVVTGELFF
>.|TRBJ1-3|TRBD1|TRBV19
TGTGCCAGTAGTATAGCCGACAGGGTCTCTGGAAACACCATATATTTT
CASSIADRVSGNTIYF
>.|TRBJ1-6|.|TRBV18
TGTGCCAGCTCACCAGGCAGCTCCTATAATTCACCCCTCCACTTT
CASSPGSSYNSPLHF
>.|TRBJ2-5|TRBD1|TRBV5-4
TGTGCCAGCAGTATAAGGGGGCGGACGGAGACCCAGTACTTC
CASSIRGRTETQYF
>.|TRBJ2-7|.|TRBV28
TGTGCCAGCAGACAGGCGAGCTCCTACGAGCAGTACTTC
CASRQASSYEQYF
>.|TRBJ2-5|.|TRBV7-9
TGTGCCAGCAGCTTAGGGACAGTTCAAGAGACCCAGTACTTC
CASSLGTVQETQYF
>.|TRBJ2-1|.|TRBV15
TGTGCCACCAGCAGATTGGGGCTAACCTACAATGAGCAGTTCTTC
CATSRLGLTYNEQFF
>few|TRBJ2-2|.|TRBV9
TGTGCCAGCAGCGTAGGGGGGCACGGCACCGGGGAGCTGTTTTTT
CASSVGGHGTGELFF
>.|TRBJ1-5|.|TRBV5-6
TGTGCCAGCAGCAGCGACGGAGGGCCCCAGCATTTT
CASSSDGGPQHF
>.|TRBJ1-1|TRBD1|TRBV19
TGTGCCAGTAGGCTGGGAAGGACAGGGGTTAACACTGAAGCTTTCTTT
CASRLGRTGVNTEAFF
>.|TRBJ1-5|.|TRBV12-3/TRBV12-4
TGTGCCAGCAGTTTAGTCGGCAATCAGCCCCAGCATTTT
CASSLVGNQPQHF
>.|TRBJ2-7|TRBD1|TRBV4-3
TGCGCCAGCAGCCTTTCCGGGACAGGGAGGGGCGAGCAGTACTTC
CASSLSGTGRGEQYF
>.|TRBJ1-1|.|TRBV12-3/TRBV12-4
TGTGCCAGCAGTTCCAGATCGAACACTGAAGCTTTCTTT
CASSSRSNTEAFF
>.|TRBJ2-7|TRBD2|TRBV28
TGTGCCAGCAGCAGGACTAGCGGGAGCTCCTACGAGCAGTACTTC
CASSRTSGSSYEQYF
>.|TRBJ1-2|.|TRBV29-1
TGCAGCGTACCCCCCCTTGAAAGGTCGGGAACTAATGGCTACACCTTC
CSVPPLERSGTNGYTF